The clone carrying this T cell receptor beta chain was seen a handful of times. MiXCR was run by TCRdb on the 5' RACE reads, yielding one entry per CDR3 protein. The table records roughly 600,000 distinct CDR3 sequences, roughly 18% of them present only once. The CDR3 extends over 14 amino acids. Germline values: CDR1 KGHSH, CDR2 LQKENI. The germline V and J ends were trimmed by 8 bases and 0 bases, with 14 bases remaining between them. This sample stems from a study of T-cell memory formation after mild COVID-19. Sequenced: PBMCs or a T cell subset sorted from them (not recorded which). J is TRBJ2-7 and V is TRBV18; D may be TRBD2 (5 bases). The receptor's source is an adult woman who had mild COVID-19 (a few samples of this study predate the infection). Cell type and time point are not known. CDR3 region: CASNLEGPSYEQYF. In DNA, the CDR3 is TGTGCCAGCAATCTCGAGGGCCCCTCCTACGAGCAGTACTTC.